This record concerns one TCR beta chain sequence. Its target is unknown. The time point is: newly diagnosed GD, antithyroid drugs for less than 3 months. Making the TCR library involved RNA that had been extracted from PBMCs. This specimen comes from a study of regulatory T cells in long-lasting Graves disease. Study-wide findings and caveats: Reduced TCR diversity was observed in persistent Graves' patients versus newly diagnosed patients. Fewer public clonotypes were shared by new patients (about 940) than by persistent patients (about 2,800).

The CDR3 contains 15 residues. CDR1 is MDHEN, CDR2 SYDVKM, per germline. V lost 4 bases and J lost 10, with 20 bases in between. Construction of the TCR beta libraries employed iRepertoire HTBI primers in conjunction with Arm-PCR of CDR3 regions. In the source study's methods: Detected in the samples were 55 to 65 TRBV and over 11 TRBJ segments. TCRdb re-analysed the multiplex PCR reads in MiXCR, keeping a single row per CDR3 protein. Here the V and J calls rest on TCRdb's processing, not on the authors' analysis. The sample yields hundreds of thousands of distinct CDR3 sequences, 15% to 20% seen once. The same specimen was also included in a second study, on T cells in Graves' hyperthyroidism and ophthalmopathy. In that study: No ophthalmopathy progression within 18 months constituted stable Graves' hyperthyroidism.

The sequences come from peripheral blood mononuclear cells (PBMCs), collected at new diagnosis, from a patient treated with antithyroid drugs. The clonotype comes from a woman aged 25 to 39 with Graves disease. This chain joins TRBV28 and TRBJ2-1; D is possibly TRBD1 (6 bases). In nucleotides, the CDR3 is TGTGCCAGCAGTTCACGGCCGGGACACAAGTACGAGCAGTTCTTC. Amino acids: CASSSRPGHKYEQFF.